This T cell receptor beta chain was sequenced in a study of blood T cells in healthy people across ages. This clonotype was detected a few times. Sample-barcoded 5' priming and a J-beta primer mix drove a second PCR of 7 to 11 cycles. TCRdb used MiXCR to reprocess the 5' RACE reads, holding one entry per CDR3 protein. Counted here are just under 750,000 distinct CDR3 sequences, about 20% occurring once; the ten biggest clones make up roughly 22%. Sequenced sample: blood. The receptor was derived from a man between 65 and 80 years old in good health.

CDR3 region: CSVERDRALGEQYF. As DNA, the CDR3 is TGCAGCGTTGAAAGGGACAGGGCTTTGGGCGAGCAGTACTTC. The chain uses TRBV29-1 and TRBJ2-7; 9 nucleotides line up with TRBD1. Trimming took 2 bases from V and 6 from J; bases not matched to a gene: 8. From germline, CDR1 is SQVTM and CDR2 ANQGSEA. The CDR3 covers 14 residues.